This passage covers 19 T cell receptor beta chains from one sample sequenced in a study of control samples from healthy donors and cancer patients. Sequencing used immunoSEQ multiplex PCR; TCRdb keeps in-frame clones, though not all of them. The table records approximately 170,000 clones, about 92% of them present only once. The material sequenced was blood. Source of these receptors: a man under 40 in good health.

Of note for this clone: Its ends do not fully match the called genes, so a read error is possible. The chain has TRBV30 and TRBJ2-7, with 7 bases that match TRBD1. Germline assignment: CDR1 GTSNPN and CDR2 SVGIG (reference sequence). The CDR3 runs 12 residues. The CDR3 DNA reads TGTGCCTGGAGTAAGGGTGGGACAGAAAGACTCTTC. Translating gives CAWSKGGTERLF.

This chain connects TRBV27 to TRBJ2-3; TRBD2 agrees at 12 bases. The J segment lost 1 base and the V segment lost 9 bases, leaving 2 bases of the junction unmatched. The CDR3 loop spans 14 amino acids. The germline CDR1 and CDR2 sequences are MNHEY and SMNVEV (reference sequence). The CDR3 sequence: CASRLAGGTDTQYF. The CDR3 bases are TGTGCCAGTCGACTAGCGGGAGGCACAGATACGCAGTATTTT.

V usage is TRBV19 and J usage is TRBJ1-1; D is uncertain. V was pared by 7 bases and J by 4 bases, with 16 bases between. The CDR3 is 14 residues long. Germline V gene lookup returns CDR1 LNHDA and CDR2 SQIVND (reference sequence). CDR3 sequence (DNA): TGTGCCAGTACCGGCTTTTTGGGGTCCACTGAAGCTTTCTTT. Its translation is CASTGFLGSTEAFF.

The rearrangement links TRBV4-1 to TRBJ2-4; D is perhaps TRBD2 (7 bases). There are 16 residues in the CDR3. V lost 1 base to trimming and J lost 3 bases, with 13 bases between them. Germline loops: CDR1 MGHRA, CDR2 YSYEKL. The CDR3 spells CASSQVGGGVKNIQYF. Written as DNA, the CDR3 is TGCGCCAGCAGCCAAGTTGGAGGGGGGGTCAAAAACATTCAGTACTTC.

The V call is TRBV10-2, the J call TRBJ2-6; perhaps TRBD1 as D (5 bases). The germline CDR1 and CDR2 sequences are WSHSY and SAAADI. V was cut by 10 bases and J by 2 bases, with 9 bases left in between. The CDR3 totals 13 residues. The DNA of the CDR3 is TGCGCCATCTTAGGGGCTGGGGCCAACGTCCTGACTTTC. Amino acids: CAILGAGANVLTF.

CDR3 nucleotide sequence: TGTGCCAGCACTCCCAGGGCGGCCCCCGGCAATCAGCCCCAGCATTTT. It specifies CASTPRAAPGNQPQHF. This chain links TRBV9 with TRBJ1-5; maybe TRBD1 (5 bases). This CDR3 has 16 residues. Trimming cost V 6 bases and J 2 bases, with 18 bases left between them. Germline lookup yields CDR1 SGDLS and CDR2 YYNGEE.

The chain carries TRBV7-2 and TRBJ2-2; the D gene is possibly TRBD2 (5 bases). The CDR3 is 14 amino acids. Germline values: CDR1 SGHTA, CDR2 FQGNSA. The ends were cut back, 1 base at V and 8 bases at J, with 11 bases in the middle. The CDR3 region has the DNA TGTGCCAGCAGCTTAGTAGTTGGCGGGGGGGAGCTGTTTTTT. It translates to CASSLVVGGGELFF.

This clone was seen more than once but under ten times. The rearrangement uses TRBV7-2 and TRBJ2-2; TRBD1 is a possible D gene (5 bases). Trimming stripped 2 bases from V and 4 bases from J, with 11 bases between. Germline V lookup: CDR1 SGHTA, CDR2 FQGNSA. The CDR3 length is 15 residues. CDR3 region: CASSLRGLGTGELFF. In nucleotides, the CDR3 is TGTGCCAGCAGCTTAAGGGGCCTAGGCACCGGGGAGCTGTTTTTT.

The chain is built from TRBV27 and TRBJ1-5, with D uncertain. This CDR3 comprises 17 residues. Germline CDR1 reads MNHEY; CDR2 reads SMNVEV (reference sequence). The ends were cut back, 6 bases at V and 0 bases at J, with 18 bases in the middle. In DNA form, the CDR3 reads TGTGCCAGCAGCCCAAGGACGGTGCTCGTTAGCAATCAGCCCCAGCATTTT. The encoded protein is CASSPRTVLVSNQPQHF.

The chain couples TRBV4-1 to TRBJ2-2, with D tentatively TRBD2 (6 bases). The V gene's germline CDR1 is MGHRA and CDR2 YSYEKL. The CDR3 consists of 15 residues. Between the trimmed V and J ends, which lost 1 base and 6 bases, there was a span of 12 bases. This CDR3 is CASSQVAGWAGELFF. The CDR3 DNA follows: TGCGCCAGCAGCCAAGTCGCGGGGTGGGCCGGGGAGCTGTTTTTT.

V usage is TRBV5-6 and J usage is TRBJ1-2; no clear D. Germline V lookup: CDR1 SGHDT, CDR2 YYEEEE. CDR3 length: 15 residues. V lost 1 base to trimming and J lost 5 bases, with 15 bases between them. CDR3 DNA: TGTGCCAGCAGCTTGATCTCGGGCCAACTTTATGGCTACACCTTC. As protein: CASSLISGQLYGYTF. Looking up the rest from reference TRBV5-6 and TRBJ1-2 gives the full variable domain: DAGVTQSPTHLIKTRGQQVTLRCSPKSGHDTVSWYQQALGQGPQFIFQYYEEEERQRGNFPDRFSGHQFPNYSSELNVNALLLGDSALYLCASSLISGQLYGYTFGSGTRLTVV.

J is TRBJ2-7 and V is TRBV10-3; possible D gene TRBD1, 6 bases. V lost 8 bases and J 3 bases, leaving 11 bases between the germline ends. The CDR3 spans 12 residues. Germline V lookup: CDR1 ENHRY, CDR2 SYGVKD. The CDR3 nucleotides read TGTGCCATCGGGGAACAGGGCTACGAGCAGTACTTC. Translation gives CAIGEQGYEQYF.

The chain has TRBV19 and TRBJ2-7; weak D call: TRBD1 (5 bases). Germline V gives CDR1 LNHDA, CDR2 SQIVND (reference sequence). CDR3 length equals 12 residues. V lost 7 bases and J 4 bases, leaving 11 bases between the germline ends. The CDR3 sequence is CASNDKGYEQYF. CDR3 bases: TGTGCCAGTAACGACAAGGGGTACGAGCAGTACTTC. The full variable domain, rest sourced from reference TRBV19 and TRBJ2-7, is DGGITQSPKYLFRKEGQNVTLSCEQNLNHDAMYWYRQDPGQGLRLIYYSQIVNDFQKGDIAEGYSVSREKKESFPLTVTSAQKNPTAFYLCASNDKGYEQYFGPGTRLTVT.

J is TRBJ2-2 and V is TRBV5-1; D uncertain. This CDR3 comprises 15 residues. Germline V gene data show CDR1 as SGHRS and CDR2 as YFSETQ. V gave up 0 bases and J gave up 1 base, with 7 bases separating them. The CDR3 bases are TGCGCCAGCAGCTTGGAACCGTTGAACACCGGGGAGCTGTTTTTT. It yields the protein CASSLEPLNTGELFF.

This chain connects TRBV27 to TRBJ1-2; TRBD1 might be the D (6 bases). V was pared by 7 bases and J by 4 bases, with 16 bases between. Germline-derived CDR1 and CDR2 are MNHEY and SMNVEV (reference sequence). The CDR3 totals 14 residues. The CDR3 nucleotides are TGTGCCAGCAAGCGCGGGGGGCTTGGCTATGGCTACACCTTC. Its translation is CASKRGGLGYGYTF.

The chain employs TRBV19 and TRBJ2-2, with TRBD2 identical over 7 bases. CDR1 and CDR2 from the germline V gene are LNHDA and SQIVND (reference sequence). The CDR3 contains 14 residues. V lost 2 bases to trimming and J lost 6 bases; unmatched junction nucleotides: 3. The DNA of the CDR3 is TGTGCCAGTAGTATAATGGGGGGGGCCGGGGAGCTGTTTTTT. Amino acid sequence: CASSIMGGAGELFF.

The rearrangement links TRBV19 to TRBJ2-6; D may be TRBD2 (6 bases). The CDR3 is 17 residues long. Germline assignment: CDR1 LNHDA and CDR2 SQIVND (reference sequence). The V gene lost 4 bases and the J gene lost 0 bases, with 13 bases spanning the gap. As DNA, the CDR3 is TGTGCCAGTAGTAGGCCGGGACTGATCTCTGGGGCCAACGTCCTGACTTTC. Protein: CASSRPGLISGANVLTF.

The V call is TRBV27, the J call TRBJ2-7; either TRBD1 or TRBD2 may fit D (5 bases each). Germline assignment: CDR1 MNHEY and CDR2 SMNVEV (reference sequence). The CDR3 is 15 amino acids. V lost 3 bases to trimming and J lost 3 bases, with 15 bases between them. DNA of the CDR3: TGTGCCAGCAGTTTGGCCCACCGGGACGGCTACGAGCAGTACTTC. This gives the protein CASSLAHRDGYEQYF.

V usage is TRBV5-1 and J usage is TRBJ2-7; D might be TRBD2 (5 bases). The CDR3 consists of 13 residues. The germline V gene encodes CDR1 SGHRS and CDR2 YFSETQ. V was trimmed by 5 bases and J by 2 bases, leaving 11 bases between them. The DNA for the CDR3 is TGCGCCAGCAGTGCCGACGGGACCTACGAGCAGTACTTC. It is translated as CASSADGTYEQYF.